Each of the 9 T cell receptor beta chains below was sequenced from the same sample in a study of T cell repertoires in cytomegalovirus infection. TCRdb called the reads again in MiXCR, with one record for every CDR3 protein. The sample lists about 770,000 distinct CDR3 sequences, roughly 29% occurring once. For these TCRs, the target antigens are not known. Sequenced material: cultured CD8+ T cells from PBMCs, taken from culture after CMV antigen stimulation. All receptors come from a human donor in good health (CMV status not recorded). Some clones in this sample may be carry-over from other donors' samples.

The J gene is TRBJ2-1, the V gene TRBV12-3 or TRBV12-4; D is ambiguous. The V end lost 5 bases, the J end lost 7 bases, and 18 bases lay between the germline ends. This CDR3 has 15 amino acids. The CDR3 region is CASSGSARAPNEQFF. The CDR3, as DNA: TGTGCCAGCAGTGGAAGCGCTAGGGCCCCAAATGAGCAGTTCTTC.

Concerning this clonotype: The junction shows a germline mismatch at one end, possibly a read error. The chain couples TRBV7-7 to TRBJ2-1; 15 bases are shared with TRBD2. The CDR3 consists of 18 residues. Germline V gene lookup returns CDR1 SSHAT and CDR2 FNYEAQ (reference sequence). The CDR3 DNA is TGTGCTAGCAGCTCGGGACTAGCGGGGGGACCTGACTACAATGAGCAGTTCTTC. Translated: CASSSGLAGGPDYNEQFF.

The rearrangement uses TRBV15 and TRBJ2-2; TRBD1 matches 8 bases. CDR3 length: 15 residues. Trimming at V came to 1 base and at J to 5 bases, leaving 3 bases not matched to a gene. Germline CDR1 is LNHNV and CDR2 is YYDKDF (reference sequence). The CDR3 nucleotides read TGTGCCACCAGCAGAGGCCAGGGGGCTACCGGGGAGCTGTTTTTT. Protein: CATSRGQGATGELFF.

The chain employs TRBV6-2 or TRBV6-3 and TRBJ2-4; 10 bases match TRBD2. The CDR3 extends over 13 amino acids. The V gene's germline CDR1 is MNHEY and CDR2 SVGEGT. V lost 8 bases and J lost 8; bases outside the gene matches: 6. The CDR3 sequence is CASRRLAGDIQYF. The CDR3 DNA is TGTGCCAGCCGCCGACTAGCGGGCGACATTCAGTACTTC.

This clonotype was seen a handful of times. The gene calls are TRBV4-1 and TRBJ1-5; D unresolved. V was clipped by 0 bases and J by 3 bases, with 6 bases between them. The CDR3 is made up of 14 amino acids. Germline V lookup: CDR1 MGHRA, CDR2 YSYEKL. The CDR3 loop is CASSQDFTNQPQHF. The DNA for the CDR3 is TGCGCCAGCAGCCAAGATTTCACCAATCAGCCCCAGCATTTT.

This chain connects TRBV19 to TRBJ2-1, with TRBD2 matching 9 bases. Germline V CDR1 and CDR2: LNHDA, SQIVND (reference sequence). The CDR3 extends over 15 amino acids. With 6 bases clipped from V and 7 bases from J, the junction kept 10 bases outside the gene matches. The CDR3 loop reads CASREVNGLANEQFF. Written as DNA, the CDR3 is TGTGCCAGTAGGGAAGTAAACGGACTAGCGAATGAGCAGTTCTTC.

Remarks on this clonotype: At one end the junction does not follow the germline gene, possibly because of a read error. The rearrangement uses TRBV7-9 and TRBJ1-4, with a weak D call TRBD1 (5 bases). The CDR3 sequence is 16 residues long. From germline, CDR1 is SEHNR and CDR2 FQNEAQ (reference sequence). For the CDR3, the DNA is TGTGCCAGCAGCGTGAATTCAGGGAAGGCTAATGAAAAACTGATTTTT. Translating gives CASSVNSGKANEKLIF.

This clonotype has at least ten counts. This chain links TRBV7-2 with TRBJ2-3; D is uncertain. The CDR3 is 16 amino acids. The V end was cut by 2 bases, the J end by 2 bases, with 14 bases between. CDR1 is SGHTA, CDR2 FQGNSA, per germline. The CDR3, as DNA: TGTGCCAGCAGCTTATATGCCCCCACGGCCACAGATACGCAGTATTTT. It yields the protein CASSLYAPTATDTQYF. Full variable domain (outside the CDR3, taken from reference TRBV7-2 and TRBJ2-3): GAGVSQSPSNKVTEKGKDVELRCDPISGHTALYWYRQSLGQGLEFLIYFQGNSAPDKSGLPSDRFSAERTGGSVSTLTIQRTQQEDSAVYLCASSLYAPTATDTQYFGPGTRLTVL.

The chain links TRBV6-1 to TRBJ2-2; D not certain. V lost 5 bases, J lost 10 bases, and 11 bases lay in between. The CDR3 runs to 12 residues. CDR1 MNHNS and CDR2 SASEGT come from the germline V gene. The CDR3 DNA reads TGTGCCAGCAGTTATGGGTCCGAGGAGCTGTTTTTT. Amino acids: CASSYGSEELFF.